Listed below are T cell receptor beta chains from one sample, sequenced in a study of blood T cell repertoires in COVID-19. TCRdb's copy holds only in-frame clones and misses some; the assay was immunoSEQ multiplex PCR. Among roughly 70,000 clones, 65% to 85% were seen once, and the ten largest hold under 6%. Sequenced sample: peripheral blood. The receptor source for this set is a woman aged 55-69 years with acute or convalescent COVID-19. Both conserved end residues are part of each CDR3.

v_call	j_call	cdr3_aa
TRBV7-9	TRBJ2-1	CASSPYRPRPTGPGNEQFF
TRBV4-1	TRBJ2-5	CASSQVGSKKTQYF
TRBV5-1	TRBJ2-7	CASSLAQGARNEQYF
TRBV3-1/TRBV3-2	TRBJ2-3	CASSQDKASGGRADTQYF
TRBV19	TRBJ1-1	CASSIISGNTEAFF
TRBV19	TRBJ1-1	CASTGQGNTEAFF
TRBV29-1	TRBJ1-5	CSVSRANQPQHF
TRBV9	TRBJ2-1	CASSSSGTSGAEQFF
TRBV5-1	TRBJ2-3	CASSSSTSGGPLDTQYF
TRBV5-6	TRBJ1-2	CASSSGTVIWNYGYTF
TRBV6-5	TRBJ1-5	CASSHTENNQPQHF
TRBV6-5	TRBJ1-1	CASSYSSGMNTEAFF
TRBV5-1	TRBJ2-3	CASSQASGSRGGTDTQYF
TRBV29-1	TRBJ2-7	CSVGGLAGVAYEQYF
TRBV6-2/TRBV6-3	TRBJ2-3	CASSVGTGTDTQYF
TRBV10-2	TRBJ1-6	CASTPGGGPYNSPLHF
TRBV9	TRBJ2-1	CASSVDGGSSYNEQFF
TRBV30	TRBJ2-7	CAWSVGDGGSYEQYF
TRBV11-2	TRBJ2-3	CASSSAGLVHTQYF
TRBV6-5	TRBJ1-1	CASSGVDRMNTEAFF
TRBV7-2	TRBJ2-3	CASSLMQADTQYF
TRBV7-2	TRBJ1-2	CASSSPQGPNYGYTF
TRBV5-1	TRBJ2-2	CASTLTLAKDTGELFF
TRBV19	TRBJ1-5	CASRQGYSNQPQHF
TRBV7-2	TRBJ1-1	CASSPGLKNTEAFF
TRBV11-1	TRBJ1-1	CASSLGRLNTEAFF
TRBV20-1	TRBJ1-3	CSASPKGGSFFSGNTIYF
TRBV18	TRBJ1-5	CASSPTGGGNQPQHF
TRBV7-9	TRBJ2-2	CASSLRSGNTGELFF
TRBV6-1	TRBJ2-2	CASSEYEIGELFF
TRBV19	TRBJ1-1	CASSIKNTEAFF
TRBV20-1	TRBJ2-2	CSASHRGYTGELFF
TRBV27	TRBJ1-2	CASSLEYNYGYTF
TRBV4-1	TRBJ2-7	CASSPWAGGAKNEQYF
TRBV14	TRBJ2-3	CASSQRTGRSTDTQYF
TRBV7-9	TRBJ2-1	CASSRGTGGNEQFF
TRBV6-5	TRBJ1-2	CASTHRETRGYTF
TRBV5-1	TRBJ1-4	CASSPGTGREKLFF
TRBV29-1	TRBJ1-1	CSVVGTATEAFF
TRBV19	TRBJ1-5	CASRGRGNQPQHF
TRBV20-1	TRBJ1-2	CSASDPGRRAGYTF
TRBV7-9	TRBJ2-7	CASSRQGRDEQYF
TRBV19	TRBJ2-7	CASSVDRGSEQYF
TRBV3-1/TRBV3-2	TRBJ2-2	CASSQGRGTGELFF
TRBV7-6	TRBJ1-1	CASSSYGGRAEAFF
TRBV11-2	TRBJ2-3	CASSWRGPEVRRDTQYF
TRBV5-6	TRBJ2-1	CASTAQASSYNEQFF
TRBV4-1	TRBJ2-2	CATGGLAGTGELFF
TRBV11-2	TRBJ1-2	CASSLAGGDNYGYTF
TRBV14	TRBJ1-2	CASSQVDRGGYGYTF
TRBV5-1	TRBJ2-7	CASRTTRTGQLGEQYF
TRBV18	TRBJ1-1	CASSPMTQGASTEAFF
TRBV7-9	TRBJ1-2	CASSSYLGGAAGYTF
TRBV6-5	TRBJ2-1	CASSQSGAYNEQFF
TRBV5-1	TRBJ2-1	CASSLAGYYNEQFF